This passage covers 32 T cell receptor beta chains from one sample sequenced in a study of Ad26.COV2.S vaccination and SARS-CoV-2 variants. The repertoire was sequenced with immunoSEQ multiplex PCR; TCRdb's copy has only in-frame clones and lacks some. The sample records about 350,000 clones, 90% to 95% being singletons. This sample comprised peripheral blood, obtained after recovery from COVID-19. The receptors were gathered from a human donor who had recovered from COVID-19.

This chain connects TRBV5-4 to TRBJ2-7; 8 positions match TRBD1. Germline loops: CDR1 SGHNT, CDR2 YYREEE (reference sequence). The CDR3 has 18 amino acids. The junction had 18 bases not matched to a gene; V was cut back by 4 bases and J by 3 bases. CDR3 coding DNA: TGTGCCAGCAGCACCGAGAGTACCGGGACAGGTTTATTCTACGAGCAGTACTTC. This codes for CASSTESTGTGLFYEQYF.

The rearrangement links TRBV5-1 to TRBJ1-1; 7 nucleotides match TRBD1. Germline V CDR1 and CDR2: SGHRS, YFSETQ. The CDR3 spans 19 residues. Trimming cost V 5 bases and J 0 bases; bases outside gene matches: 19. The CDR3, as DNA: TGCGCCAGCAGGACAGGGAGGGGTGACATAGTGTCCATGAACACTGAAGCTTTCTTT. This encodes CASRTGRGDIVSMNTEAFF.

The gene calls are TRBV6-6 and TRBJ1-1; TRBD1 aligns across 8 bases. The germline gives CDR1 MNHNY, CDR2 SVGAGI (reference sequence). V lost 5 bases and J lost 5; bases outside the gene matches: 7. This CDR3 is built from 14 residues. CDR3 coding DNA: TGTGCCAGCAGTGAGCAGGGGGCTCGGACTGAAGCTTTCTTT. It is translated as CASSEQGARTEAFF.

This chain uses TRBV6-5 with TRBJ2-3; 10 nucleotides align to TRBD1. This CDR3 is built from 15 residues. Germline V CDR1 and CDR2: MNHEY, SVGAGI. The J segment lost 4 bases and the V segment lost 6 bases, leaving 7 bases of the junction unmatched. CDR3 sequence: CASRPRGQGPDTQYF. For the CDR3, the DNA is TGTGCCAGCAGGCCCCGGGGACAGGGGCCAGATACGCAGTATTTT.

This clone occurred once. The chain carries TRBV13 and TRBJ2-3, with D possibly TRBD2 on 5 matching bases. Per the germline V gene, CDR1 is PRHDT and CDR2 is FYEKMQ (reference sequence). V was pared by 2 bases and J by 4 bases, with 10 bases between. CDR3 size: 14 residues. In DNA form, the CDR3 reads TGTGCCAGCAGCTTAAGACTACGGGCAGATACGCAGTATTTT. This codes for CASSLRLRADTQYF.

This clone was seen a single time. This chain links TRBV21-1 with TRBJ2-6; the table assigns TRBD2, which was not confirmed against the DNA. TRBV21-1 is tagged as a pseudogene. CDR3 length: 19 residues. The CDR3: CASSKVRLAGPSGANVLTF. Here the CDR3 DNA reads TGTGCCAGCAGCAAAGTTAGGCTAGCGGGCCCCTCTGGGGCCAACGTCCTGACTTTC.

The J gene is TRBJ1-2, the V gene TRBV27; a weak D match, TRBD1 (5 bases). The germline CDR1 and CDR2 sequences are MNHEY and SMNVEV (reference sequence). V shed 3 bases and J shed 4 bases, with 18 bases lying between them. CDR3 length equals 16 residues. CDR3 region: CASSFAREQPIYGYTF. The CDR3 DNA sequence: TGTGCCAGCAGTTTCGCCAGGGAGCAACCCATCTATGGCTACACCTTC.

The J gene is TRBJ2-7, the V gene TRBV7-8; 9 nucleotides agree with TRBD1. Germline V gene data show CDR1 as SGHVS and CDR2 as FQNEAQ. V was clipped by 1 base and J by 3 bases; unmatched bases: 4. This CDR3 has 15 residues. The CDR3 nucleotides are TGTGCCAGCAGCTTAGTCCCGGGACAGGGCTACGAGCAGTACTTC. Its translation is CASSLVPGQGYEQYF.

The genes are TRBV25-1 and TRBJ2-7, with D uncertain. Trimming took off 4 bases at V and 6 bases at J, with 10 bases between the two ends. The CDR3 is made up of 12 amino acids. CDR1 is MGHDK and CDR2 is SYGVNS in the germline V gene. CDR3 in amino acids: CASSGFQPEQYF. CDR3 DNA: TGTGCCAGCAGTGGGTTTCAGCCCGAGCAGTACTTC.

This rearrangement joins TRBV9 to TRBJ2-7, with a possible D match to TRBD2 (7 bases). V was trimmed by 0 bases and J by 4 bases, leaving 14 bases between them. Germline CDR1 reads SGDLS; CDR2 reads YYNGEE. CDR3 length: 15 residues. The CDR3 nucleotides read TGTGCCAGCAGCGTAGGTTGGGGAGGGGGATACGAGCAGTACTTC. Translating it yields CASSVGWGGGYEQYF.

This CDR3 is CARSLRQGRFSYGYTF. CDR3 coding DNA: TGTGCCAGAAGCTTGAGACAGGGGAGGTTTAGTTATGGCTACACCTTC. The rearrangement joins TRBV7-5 to TRBJ1-2; the table's TRBD1 call for D was not verified on the DNA. TRBV7-5 is given as a pseudogene. This CDR3 region has 16 residues.

The rearrangement links TRBV7-9 to TRBJ1-2, with TRBD1 as a possible D gene (5 bases). This CDR3 spans 15 amino acids. V dropped 5 bases and J dropped 0 bases, with 13 bases sitting between them. CDR1 SEHNR and CDR2 FQNEAQ come from the germline V gene (reference sequence). CDR3 protein: CASSPWTQANYGYTF. The CDR3 DNA is TGTGCCAGCAGCCCCTGGACACAAGCTAACTATGGCTACACCTTC.

This rearrangement joins TRBV9 to TRBJ1-2; D may be TRBD1 (5 bases). Germline CDR1 is SGDLS and CDR2 is YYNGEE. This CDR3 is 15 amino acids long. Trimming left V 3 bases short and J 3 bases short, with 15 bases between. In DNA form, the CDR3 reads TGTGCCAGCAGCGCTGAGCCCGGAGGGGACTATGGCTACACCTTC. Translated: CASSAEPGGDYGYTF.

This clone was picked up one time. The rearrangement links TRBV18 to TRBJ2-3; D possibly corresponds to TRBD2 (5 bases). The germline V gene encodes CDR1 KGHSH and CDR2 LQKENI. The length of the CDR3 is 17 residues. The V and J ends lost 3 bases and 0 bases respectively, with 16 bases between them. The CDR3 reads CASSPPGRPFSTDTQYF. In DNA form, the CDR3 reads TGTGCCAGCTCACCTCCGGGGAGACCCTTTAGCACAGATACGCAGTATTTT.

The V call is TRBV7-2, the J call TRBJ2-1; TRBD2 aligns across 13 bases. The germline V gene has CDR1 SGHTA and CDR2 FQGNSA. The CDR3 is 16 residues long. V dropped 5 bases and J dropped 7; count of bases not matched to a gene: 8. This CDR3 reads CASSIGLAGEGNEQFF. CDR3 coding DNA: TGTGCCAGCAGCATCGGACTAGCGGGGGAGGGGAATGAGCAGTTCTTC.

The gene calls are TRBV5-1 and TRBJ2-3, with 7 bases matching TRBD1. Germline V CDR1 and CDR2: SGHRS, YFSETQ. The V gene end was trimmed by 5 bases and the J gene end by 1 base; junction bases not matched to a gene: 7. CDR3 length equals 15 residues. The CDR3 loop reads CASSASGTGTDTQYF. As DNA, the CDR3 is TGCGCCAGCAGTGCCTCCGGGACAGGCACAGATACGCAGTATTTT.

The genes are TRBV18 and TRBJ1-1; D is ambiguous. V was cut by 3 bases and J by 5 bases, with 13 bases left in between. This CDR3 is 14 amino acids long. Germline V CDR1 and CDR2: KGHSH, LQKENI. As DNA, the CDR3 is TGTGCCAGCTCACCCGGGCAGTCTGGAACTGAAGCTTTCTTT. Amino acid sequence: CASSPGQSGTEAFF.

This clone was found a few times. The chain recombines TRBV3-1 (or the pseudogene TRBV3-2) with TRBJ1-5; D may be TRBD1 (5 bases). The CDR3 is 15 amino acids. Germline V gives CDR1 LGHDT, CDR2 YNNKEL (reference sequence). Deletions cut 1 base from V and 3 bases from J, with 10 bases between. The CDR3 loop is CASSQGVGANQPQHF. The CDR3 DNA is TGTGCCAGCAGCCAAGGGGTAGGGGCCAATCAGCCCCAGCATTTT.

The V and J genes are TRBV28 and TRBJ1-1, with 7 nucleotides matching TRBD1. J was trimmed by 4 bases and V by 6 bases; bases with no gene match: 2. The CDR3 is 12 amino acids. Germline V gene data show CDR1 as MDHEN and CDR2 as SYDVKM. The CDR3 nucleotides read TGTGCCAGCAGGGCAGGGGGCACTGAAGCTTTCTTT. This translates into CASRAGGTEAFF. Variable domain in full (rest from reference TRBV28 and TRBJ1-1): DVKVTQSSRYLVKRTGEKVFLECVQDMDHENMFWYRQDPGLGLRLIYFSYDVKMKEKGDIPEGYSVSREKKERFSLILESASTNQTSMYLCASRAGGTEAFFGQGTRLTVV.

V usage is TRBV5-1 and J usage is TRBJ1-1; a possible D gene is TRBD1 (5 bases). The V gene's germline CDR1 is SGHRS and CDR2 YFSETQ. V was clipped by 0 bases and J by 3 bases, with 12 bases between them. This CDR3 is built from 15 residues. The CDR3 spells CASSLGDQGHTEAFF. As DNA, the CDR3 is TGCGCCAGCAGCTTGGGTGACCAGGGACACACTGAAGCTTTCTTT.

The V call is TRBV7-2, the J call TRBJ1-1; 10 nucleotides align to TRBD1. The length of the CDR3 is 16 residues. The V gene's germline CDR1 is SGHTA and CDR2 FQGNSA. With 2 bases clipped from V and 0 bases from J, the junction kept 3 bases outside the gene matches. CDR3 amino acids: CASSLRGQGMNTEAFF. In nucleotides, the CDR3 is TGTGCCAGCAGCTTAAGGGGACAGGGGATGAACACTGAAGCTTTCTTT.

The chain is built from TRBV3-1 (or the pseudogene TRBV3-2) and TRBJ2-5; D possibly uses TRBD1 or TRBD2 (6 bases each). V lost 3 bases and J lost 5, with 19 bases in between. Germline loops: CDR1 LGHDT, CDR2 YNNKEL (reference sequence). This CDR3 is built from 16 residues. CDR3 amino acids: CASSHGSGGEIETQYF. CDR3 coding DNA: TGTGCCAGCAGCCACGGGAGTGGGGGCGAAATTGAGACCCAGTACTTC.

The chain recombines TRBV6-5 with TRBJ1-6; 7 positions match TRBD1. This CDR3 has 14 amino acids. CDR1 and CDR2 (germline): MNHEY, SVGAGI. The junction had 6 bases not matched to a gene; V was cut back by 5 bases and J by 8 bases. For the CDR3, the DNA is TGTGCCAGCAGTCCCGGGACAGCATATTCACCCCTCCACTTT. It translates to CASSPGTAYSPLHF.

The CDR3 nucleotides are TGTGCCAGCAGTAGGACAGGGGACTCTGGCTACACCTTC. Its translation is CASSRTGDSGYTF. This chain links TRBV12-3 or TRBV12-4 with TRBJ1-2, with 9 bases that match TRBD1. CDR3 length equals 13 residues. Trimming removed 5 bases from V and 7 bases from J; junction bases left unmatched: 5.

J is TRBJ1-4 and V is TRBV5-8; D gene unclear. Germline V gives CDR1 SGHTS, CDR2 YDEGEE. There are 14 residues in the CDR3. Trimming shortened V by 3 bases and J by 2 bases, and 8 bases separated the two germline ends. For the CDR3, the DNA is TGTGCCAGCAGCTCCCAACGGACTAATGAAAAACTGTTTTTT. Translation: CASSSQRTNEKLFF.

Of note for this clone: At one end, the junction sequence differs from germline, possibly due to a read error. The chain has TRBV7-9 and TRBJ2-3; tentative D call: TRBD2 (7 bases). The CDR3 runs 16 residues. Germline values: CDR1 SEHNR, CDR2 FQNEAQ (reference sequence). The DNA for the CDR3 is TGTGCCAGCACCTTAGGTTGGGGGGGCTCCACAGATACGCAGTATTTT. Protein: CASTLGWGGSTDTQYF.

This sequence joins TRBV21-1 and TRBJ1-2; TRBD1 is the table's D call and was not checked against the DNA. TRBV21-1 is listed as a pseudogene. The CDR3 is 13 residues long. The CDR3 loop reads CASGNRGLYGYTF. CDR3 coding DNA: TGTGCCAGCGGCAACAGGGGCCTCTATGGCTACACCTTC.

V is TRBV7-2 and J is TRBJ1-2; D is uncertain. The length of the CDR3 is 15 residues. V dropped 0 bases and J dropped 0 bases, with 8 bases sitting between them. Germline CDR1 is SGHTA and CDR2 is FQGNSA. The CDR3 here is CASSLAPATNYGYTF. As DNA, the CDR3 is TGTGCCAGCAGCTTAGCGCCAGCCACTAACTATGGCTACACCTTC.

The chain employs TRBV7-3 and TRBJ1-2; D is possibly TRBD1 (5 bases). The CDR3 spans 13 residues. V shed 1 base and J shed 8 bases, with 11 bases lying between them. CDR1 and CDR2 (germline): SGHTA, FQGTGA. CDR3: CASSLMGVGGYTF. Written as DNA, the CDR3 is TGTGCCAGCAGCTTAATGGGGGTGGGCGGCTACACCTTC.

The V call is TRBV24-1, the J call TRBJ2-5; D gene ambiguous. CDR3 length: 10 amino acids. CDR1 and CDR2 from the germline V gene are KGHDR and SFDVKD. With 8 bases removed from V and 5 bases from J, the gap between germline ends came to 5 bases. Written as DNA, the CDR3 is TGTGCCACCAAGGAGGAGACCCAGTACTTC. This encodes CATKEETQYF.

The V and J genes are TRBV7-2 and TRBJ2-7, with 11 bases aligning to TRBD2. The J segment lost 2 bases and the V segment lost 5 bases, leaving 5 bases of the junction unmatched. Germline V gene sequence: CDR1 SGHTA, CDR2 FQGNSA. CDR3 size: 15 residues. The CDR3 DNA reads as TGTGCCAGCAGCAAAAGACTAGCGGGGACCTACGAGCAGTACTTC. Translated: CASSKRLAGTYEQYF.

The chain joins TRBV12-3 or TRBV12-4 to TRBJ1-1; D gene uncertain. Trimming cost V 3 bases and J 7 bases, with 12 bases left between them. This CDR3 is 13 amino acids long. CDR3 coding DNA: TGTGCCAGCAGTTTTCAGGTCGGCTATGAAGCTTTCTTT. Protein: CASSFQVGYEAFF.